The sample holds a few counts of the clone carrying this T cell receptor beta chain. As yet, its antigen is unknown. The data stem from a study of blood T cells in healthy people across ages. Study findings and constraints: Significant beta diversity loss was already apparent by age approximately 38, declining roughly linearly.

Next came a second PCR, run for about 7 to 12 cycles, which used a sample-barcoded 5' primer along with a J-beta primer mix. TCRdb called the 5' RACE reads again in MiXCR, with one record for every CDR3 protein. The sample consists of around 1,000,000 distinct CDR3 sequences, about 23% of them appearing once. The CDR3 runs to 15 residues. Trimming cost V 5 bases and J 2 bases, with 15 bases left between them. These data were also filed under a second study, of T cells of mothers and their children. That work contributes: Donation involved a few healthy Caucasian mothers and the six children that they had. Compared with unrelated pairs, related mother-child pairs had slightly higher, non-significant overlap. Sequencing revealed no T cell clones that were persistent and microchimeric.

This chain joins TRBV12-3 or TRBV12-4 and TRBJ1-2; D is undetermined. The receptor was isolated from a girl aged 2-9 years in good health. Sequenced input: blood. In DNA, the CDR3 is TGTGCCAGCAGTGCGGCTATGACGGGGAACTATGGCTACACCTTC. This translates into CASSAAMTGNYGYTF.